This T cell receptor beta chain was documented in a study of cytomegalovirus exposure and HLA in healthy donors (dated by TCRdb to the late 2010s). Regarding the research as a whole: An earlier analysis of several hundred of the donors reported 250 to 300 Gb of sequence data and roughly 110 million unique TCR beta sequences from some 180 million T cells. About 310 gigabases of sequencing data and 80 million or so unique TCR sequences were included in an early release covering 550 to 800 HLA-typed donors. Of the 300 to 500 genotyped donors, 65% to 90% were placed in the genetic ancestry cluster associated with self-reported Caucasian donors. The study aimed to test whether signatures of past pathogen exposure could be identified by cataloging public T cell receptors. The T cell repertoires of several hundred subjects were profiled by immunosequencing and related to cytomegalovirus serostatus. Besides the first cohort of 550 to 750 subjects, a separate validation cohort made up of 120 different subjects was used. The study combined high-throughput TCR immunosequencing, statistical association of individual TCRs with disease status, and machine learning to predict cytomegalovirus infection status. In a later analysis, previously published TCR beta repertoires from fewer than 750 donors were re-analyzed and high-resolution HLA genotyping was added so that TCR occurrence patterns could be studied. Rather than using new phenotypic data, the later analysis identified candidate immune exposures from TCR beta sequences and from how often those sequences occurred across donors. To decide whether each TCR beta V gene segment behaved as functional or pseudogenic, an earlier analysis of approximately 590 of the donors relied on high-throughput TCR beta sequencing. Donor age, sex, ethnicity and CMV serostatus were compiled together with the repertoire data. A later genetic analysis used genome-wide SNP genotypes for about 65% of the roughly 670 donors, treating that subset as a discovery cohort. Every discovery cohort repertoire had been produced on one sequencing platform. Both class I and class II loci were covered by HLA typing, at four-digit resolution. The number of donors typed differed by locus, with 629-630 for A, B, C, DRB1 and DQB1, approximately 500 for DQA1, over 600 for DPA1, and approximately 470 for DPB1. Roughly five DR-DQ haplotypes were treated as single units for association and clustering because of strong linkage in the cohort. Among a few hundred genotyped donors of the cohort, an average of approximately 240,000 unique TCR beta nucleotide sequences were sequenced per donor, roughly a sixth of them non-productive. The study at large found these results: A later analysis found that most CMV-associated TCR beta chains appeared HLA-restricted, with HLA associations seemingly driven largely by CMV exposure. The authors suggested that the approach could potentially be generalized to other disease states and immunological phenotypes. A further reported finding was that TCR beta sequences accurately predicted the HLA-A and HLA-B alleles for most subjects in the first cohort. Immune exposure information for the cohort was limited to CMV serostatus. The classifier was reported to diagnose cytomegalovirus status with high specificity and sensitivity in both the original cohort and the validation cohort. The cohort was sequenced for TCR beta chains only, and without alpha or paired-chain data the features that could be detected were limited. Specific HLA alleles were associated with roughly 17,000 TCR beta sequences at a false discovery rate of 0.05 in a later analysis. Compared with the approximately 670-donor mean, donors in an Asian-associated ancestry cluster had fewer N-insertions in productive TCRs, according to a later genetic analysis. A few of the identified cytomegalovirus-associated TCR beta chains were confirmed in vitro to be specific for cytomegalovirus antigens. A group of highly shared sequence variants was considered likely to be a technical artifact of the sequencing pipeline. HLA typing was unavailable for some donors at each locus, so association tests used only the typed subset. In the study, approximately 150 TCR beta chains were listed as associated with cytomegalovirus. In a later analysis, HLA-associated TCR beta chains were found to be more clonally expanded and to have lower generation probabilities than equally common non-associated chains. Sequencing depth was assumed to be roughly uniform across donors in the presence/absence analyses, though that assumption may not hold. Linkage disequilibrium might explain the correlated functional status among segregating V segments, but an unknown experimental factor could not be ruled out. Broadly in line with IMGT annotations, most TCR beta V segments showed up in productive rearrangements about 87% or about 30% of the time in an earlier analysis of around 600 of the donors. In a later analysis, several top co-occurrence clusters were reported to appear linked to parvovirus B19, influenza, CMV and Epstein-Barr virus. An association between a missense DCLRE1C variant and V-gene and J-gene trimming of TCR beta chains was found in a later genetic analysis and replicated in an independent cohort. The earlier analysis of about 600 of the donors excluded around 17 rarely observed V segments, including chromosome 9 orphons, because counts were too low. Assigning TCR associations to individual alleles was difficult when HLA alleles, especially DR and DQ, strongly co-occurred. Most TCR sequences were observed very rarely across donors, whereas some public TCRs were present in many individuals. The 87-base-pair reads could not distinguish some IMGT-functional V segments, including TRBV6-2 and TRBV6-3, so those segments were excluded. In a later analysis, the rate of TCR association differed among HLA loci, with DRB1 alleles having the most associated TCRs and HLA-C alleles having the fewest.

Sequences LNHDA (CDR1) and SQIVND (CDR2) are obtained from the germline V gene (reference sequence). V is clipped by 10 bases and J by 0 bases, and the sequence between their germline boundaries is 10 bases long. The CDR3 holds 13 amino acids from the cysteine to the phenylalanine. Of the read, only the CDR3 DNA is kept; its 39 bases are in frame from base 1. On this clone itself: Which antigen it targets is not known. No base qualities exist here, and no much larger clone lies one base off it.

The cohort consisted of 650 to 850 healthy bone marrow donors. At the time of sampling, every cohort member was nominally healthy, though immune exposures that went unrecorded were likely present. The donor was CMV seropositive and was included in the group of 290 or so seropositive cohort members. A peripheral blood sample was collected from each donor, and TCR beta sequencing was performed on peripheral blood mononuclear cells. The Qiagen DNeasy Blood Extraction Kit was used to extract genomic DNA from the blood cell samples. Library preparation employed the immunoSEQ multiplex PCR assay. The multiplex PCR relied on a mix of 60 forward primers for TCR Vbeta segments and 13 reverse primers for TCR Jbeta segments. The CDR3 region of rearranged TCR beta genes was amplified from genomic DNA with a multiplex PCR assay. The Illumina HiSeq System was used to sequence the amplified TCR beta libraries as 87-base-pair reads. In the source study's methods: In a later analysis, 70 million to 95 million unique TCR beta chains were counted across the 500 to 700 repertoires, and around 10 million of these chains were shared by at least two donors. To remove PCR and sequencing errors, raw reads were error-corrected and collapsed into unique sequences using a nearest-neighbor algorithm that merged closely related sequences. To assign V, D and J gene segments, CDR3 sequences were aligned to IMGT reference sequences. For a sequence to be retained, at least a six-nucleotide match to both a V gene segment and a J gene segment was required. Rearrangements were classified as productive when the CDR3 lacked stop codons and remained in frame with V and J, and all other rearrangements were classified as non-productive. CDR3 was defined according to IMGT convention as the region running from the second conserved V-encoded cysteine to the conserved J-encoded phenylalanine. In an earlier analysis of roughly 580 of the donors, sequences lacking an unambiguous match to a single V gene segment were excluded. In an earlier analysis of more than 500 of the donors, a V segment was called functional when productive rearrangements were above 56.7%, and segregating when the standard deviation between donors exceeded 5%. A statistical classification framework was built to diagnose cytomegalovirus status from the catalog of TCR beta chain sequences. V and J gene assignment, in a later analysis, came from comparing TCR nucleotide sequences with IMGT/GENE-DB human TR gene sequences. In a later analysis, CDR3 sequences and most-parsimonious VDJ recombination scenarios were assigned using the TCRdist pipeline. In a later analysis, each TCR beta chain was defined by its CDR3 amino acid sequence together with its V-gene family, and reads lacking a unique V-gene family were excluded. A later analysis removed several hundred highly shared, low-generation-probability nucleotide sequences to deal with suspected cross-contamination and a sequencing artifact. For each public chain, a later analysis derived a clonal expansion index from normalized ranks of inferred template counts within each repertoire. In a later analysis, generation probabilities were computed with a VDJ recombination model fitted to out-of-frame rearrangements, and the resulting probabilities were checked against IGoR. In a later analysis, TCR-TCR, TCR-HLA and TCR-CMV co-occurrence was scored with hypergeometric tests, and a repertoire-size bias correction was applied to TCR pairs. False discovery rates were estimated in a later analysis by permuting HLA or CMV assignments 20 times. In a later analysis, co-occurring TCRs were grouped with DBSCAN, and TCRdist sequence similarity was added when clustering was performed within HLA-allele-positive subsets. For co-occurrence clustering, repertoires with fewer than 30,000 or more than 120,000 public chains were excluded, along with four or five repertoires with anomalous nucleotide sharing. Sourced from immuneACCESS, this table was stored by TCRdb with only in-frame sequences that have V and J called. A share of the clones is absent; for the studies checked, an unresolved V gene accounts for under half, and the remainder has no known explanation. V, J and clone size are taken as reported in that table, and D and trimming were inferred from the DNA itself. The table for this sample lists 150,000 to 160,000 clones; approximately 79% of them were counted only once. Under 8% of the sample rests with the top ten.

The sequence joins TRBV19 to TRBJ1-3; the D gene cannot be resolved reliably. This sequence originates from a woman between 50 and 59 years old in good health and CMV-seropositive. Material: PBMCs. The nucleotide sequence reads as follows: TGTGCCACGGAGGCCGACTCTGGAAACACCATATATTTT. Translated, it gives CATEADSGNTIYF.